This TCR beta chain appears in the sequencing data of a study of blood T cell repertoires in COVID-19. Study overall: Whether acute or convalescent, the COVID-19 samples came from the United States, Italy and Spain.

V lost 1 base, J lost 1 base, and 13 bases lay in between. CDR1 is LGHNA and CDR2 is YSLEER in the germline V gene. The CDR3 runs to 17 residues. Assay: immunoSEQ multiplex PCR; the TCRdb copy retains only in-frame clones and omits some. The sample consists of about 68,000 clones, around 87% of them appearing once. Sequenced sample: peripheral blood. V is TRBV4-3 and J is TRBJ2-2; D may be TRBD2 (5 bases). This clonotype originated in a middle-aged man with active COVID-19. CDR3: CASSQGSGPLNTGELFF. The CDR3 DNA is TGCGCCAGCAGCCAAGGGAGCGGACCGTTGAACACCGGGGAGCTGTTTTTT.